The clone carrying this T cell receptor (beta chain) occurred many times. The source material, RNA transcripts, was used to amplify TCR beta CDR3 regions. Using the HTBI primer set, a first-round RT-PCR was run on the TCR CDR3. TCRdb re-called the multiplex PCR reads with MiXCR, one entry per CDR3 protein. The sample holds approximately 560,000 distinct CDR3 sequences, 35% to 55% seen once. The sample originates from a study of T cells in Graves' hyperthyroidism and ophthalmopathy. Between the trimmed V and J ends, which lost 2 bases and 11 bases, there was a span of 15 bases. Germline CDR1 DFQATT, CDR2 SNEGSKA (reference sequence). The CDR3 spans 12 residues.

Sequencing was done on a sample of peripheral blood or thyroid tissue (not recorded which). This sequence joins TRBV20-1 and TRBJ1-1; possibly TRBD1 for D (5 bases). This receptor was taken from a woman between 18 and 29 years old with Graves' hyperthyroidism. The CDR3 DNA follows: TGCAGTGCTAGACCCGGGAGGGGTAGCGCTTTCTTT. Translating it yields CSARPGRGSAFF.